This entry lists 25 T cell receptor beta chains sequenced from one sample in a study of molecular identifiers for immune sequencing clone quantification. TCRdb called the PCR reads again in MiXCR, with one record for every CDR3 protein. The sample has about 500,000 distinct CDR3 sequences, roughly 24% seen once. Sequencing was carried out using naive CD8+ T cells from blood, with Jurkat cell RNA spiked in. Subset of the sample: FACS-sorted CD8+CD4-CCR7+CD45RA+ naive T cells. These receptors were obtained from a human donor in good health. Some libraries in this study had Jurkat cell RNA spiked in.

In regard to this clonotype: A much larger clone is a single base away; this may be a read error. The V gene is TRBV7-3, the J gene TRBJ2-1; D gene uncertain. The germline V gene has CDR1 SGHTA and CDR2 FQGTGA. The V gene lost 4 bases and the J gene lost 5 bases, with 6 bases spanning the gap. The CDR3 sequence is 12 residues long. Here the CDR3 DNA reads TGTGCCAGCAGCTCCTCTAACAATGAGCAGTTCTTC. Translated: CASSSSNNEQFF.

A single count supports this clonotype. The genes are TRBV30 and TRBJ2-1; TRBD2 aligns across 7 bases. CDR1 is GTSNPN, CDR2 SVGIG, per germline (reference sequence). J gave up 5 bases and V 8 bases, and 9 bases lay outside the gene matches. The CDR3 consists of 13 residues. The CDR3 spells CARRKLANNEQFF. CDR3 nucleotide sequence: TGTGCCCGGCGGAAACTAGCGAACAATGAGCAGTTCTTC.

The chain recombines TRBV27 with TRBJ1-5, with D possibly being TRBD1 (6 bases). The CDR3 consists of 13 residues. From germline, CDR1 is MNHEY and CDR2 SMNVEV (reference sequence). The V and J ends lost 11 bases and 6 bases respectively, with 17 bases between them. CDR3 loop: CARGGGWGQPQHF. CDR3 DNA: TGTGCCCGTGGGGGGGGCTGGGGTCAGCCCCAGCATTTT.

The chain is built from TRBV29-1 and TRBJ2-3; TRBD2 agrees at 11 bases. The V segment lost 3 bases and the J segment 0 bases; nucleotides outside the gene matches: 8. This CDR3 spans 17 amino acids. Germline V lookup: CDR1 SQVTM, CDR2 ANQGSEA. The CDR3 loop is CSVDGTSGTYSTDTQYF. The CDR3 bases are TGCAGCGTTGATGGGACTAGCGGAACGTATAGCACAGATACGCAGTATTTT.

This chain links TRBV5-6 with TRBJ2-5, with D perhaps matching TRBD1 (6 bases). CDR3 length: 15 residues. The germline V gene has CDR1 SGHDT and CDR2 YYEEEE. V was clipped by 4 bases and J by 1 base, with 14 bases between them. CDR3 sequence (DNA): TGTGCCAGCAGCCCGGGACAACCCCGCCAAGAGACCCAGTACTTC. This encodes CASSPGQPRQETQYF.

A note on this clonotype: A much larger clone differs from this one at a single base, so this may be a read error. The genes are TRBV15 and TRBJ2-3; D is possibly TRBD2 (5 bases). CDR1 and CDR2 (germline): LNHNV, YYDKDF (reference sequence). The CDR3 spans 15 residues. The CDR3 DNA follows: TGTGCCACCAGCAGACCGAGGGATCTCACAGATACGCGGTATTTT. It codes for CATSRPRDLTDTRYF.

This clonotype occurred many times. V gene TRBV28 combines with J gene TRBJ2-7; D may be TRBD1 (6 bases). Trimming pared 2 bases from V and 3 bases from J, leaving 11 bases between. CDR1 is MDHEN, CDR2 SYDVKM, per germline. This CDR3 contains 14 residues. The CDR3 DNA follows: TGTGCCAGCAGTTTACTAGGGACAAGCTACGAGCAGTACTTC. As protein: CASSLLGTSYEQYF.

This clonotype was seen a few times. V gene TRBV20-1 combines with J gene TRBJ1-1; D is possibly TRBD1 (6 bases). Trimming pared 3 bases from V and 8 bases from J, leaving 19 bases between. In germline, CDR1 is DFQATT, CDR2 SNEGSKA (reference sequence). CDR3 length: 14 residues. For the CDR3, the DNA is TGCAGTGCTAGTCACAGGGTGGTTGCGGCGGAAGCTTTCTTT. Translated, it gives CSASHRVVAAEAFF.

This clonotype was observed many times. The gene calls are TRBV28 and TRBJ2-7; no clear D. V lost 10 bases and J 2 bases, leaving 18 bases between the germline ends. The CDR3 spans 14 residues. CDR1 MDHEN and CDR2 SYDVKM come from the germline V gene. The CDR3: CATSPQPPAYEQYF. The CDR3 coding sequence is TGTGCCACCTCACCACAGCCTCCCGCCTACGAGCAGTACTTC.

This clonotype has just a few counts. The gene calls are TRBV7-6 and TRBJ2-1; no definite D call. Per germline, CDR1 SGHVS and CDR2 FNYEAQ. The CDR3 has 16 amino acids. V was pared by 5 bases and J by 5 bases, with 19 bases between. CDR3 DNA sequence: TGTGCCAGCAGCCCAAATCCAGACAAACCTAACAATGAGCAGTTCTTC. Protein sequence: CASSPNPDKPNNEQFF.

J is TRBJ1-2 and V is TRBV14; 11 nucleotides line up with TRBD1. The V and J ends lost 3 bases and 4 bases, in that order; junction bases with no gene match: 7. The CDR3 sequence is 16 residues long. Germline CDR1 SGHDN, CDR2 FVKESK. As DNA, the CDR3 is TGTGCCAGCAGCCAGAAAGGACAGGGGGCCTTCTATGGCTACACCTTC. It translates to CASSQKGQGAFYGYTF.

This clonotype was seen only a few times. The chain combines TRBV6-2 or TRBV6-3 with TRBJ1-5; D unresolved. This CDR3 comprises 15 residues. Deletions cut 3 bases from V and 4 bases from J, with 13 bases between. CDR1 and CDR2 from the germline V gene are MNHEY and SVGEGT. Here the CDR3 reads CASSYLGRENQPQHF. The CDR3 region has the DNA TGTGCCAGCAGTTATCTGGGTCGGGAAAATCAGCCCCAGCATTTT.

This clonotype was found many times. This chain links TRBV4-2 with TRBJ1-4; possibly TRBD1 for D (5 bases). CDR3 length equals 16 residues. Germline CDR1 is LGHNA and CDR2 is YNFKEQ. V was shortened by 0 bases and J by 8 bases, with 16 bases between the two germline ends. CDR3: CASSQDPTALGEKLFF. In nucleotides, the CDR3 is TGTGCCAGCAGCCAAGACCCGACAGCCCTTGGCGAAAAACTGTTTTTT.

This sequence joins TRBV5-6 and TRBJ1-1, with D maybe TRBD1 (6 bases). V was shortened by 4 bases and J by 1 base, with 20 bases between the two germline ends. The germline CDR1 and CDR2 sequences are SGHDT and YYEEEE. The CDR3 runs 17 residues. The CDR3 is CASSPLPGHSANTEAFF. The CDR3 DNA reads TGTGCCAGCAGCCCCTTACCGGGACATAGTGCGAACACTGAAGCTTTCTTT.

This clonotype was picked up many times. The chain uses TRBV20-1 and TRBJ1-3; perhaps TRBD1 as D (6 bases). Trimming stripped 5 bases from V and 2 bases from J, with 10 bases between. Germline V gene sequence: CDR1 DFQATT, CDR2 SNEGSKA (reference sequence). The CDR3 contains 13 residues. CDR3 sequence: CSALGGAGNTIYF. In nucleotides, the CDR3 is TGCAGTGCTCTAGGGGGTGCTGGAAACACCATATATTTT.

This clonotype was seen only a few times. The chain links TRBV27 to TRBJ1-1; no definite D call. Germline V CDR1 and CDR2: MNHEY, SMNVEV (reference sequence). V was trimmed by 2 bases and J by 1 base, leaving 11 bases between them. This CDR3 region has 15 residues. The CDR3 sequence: CASSLVARSNTEAFF. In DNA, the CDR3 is TGTGCCAGCAGTTTAGTTGCCAGGTCGAACACTGAAGCTTTCTTT.

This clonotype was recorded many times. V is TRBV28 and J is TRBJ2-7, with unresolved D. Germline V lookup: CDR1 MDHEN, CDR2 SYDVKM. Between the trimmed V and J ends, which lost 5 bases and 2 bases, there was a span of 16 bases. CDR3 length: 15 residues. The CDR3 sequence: CASSNPYLAPYEQYF. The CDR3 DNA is TGTGCCAGCAGTAATCCCTATCTGGCCCCCTACGAGCAGTACTTC. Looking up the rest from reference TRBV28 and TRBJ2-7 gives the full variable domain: DVKVTQSSRYLVKRTGEKVFLECVQDMDHENMFWYRQDPGLGLRLIYFSYDVKMKEKGDIPEGYSVSREKKERFSLILESASTNQTSMYLCASSNPYLAPYEQYFGPGTRLTVT.

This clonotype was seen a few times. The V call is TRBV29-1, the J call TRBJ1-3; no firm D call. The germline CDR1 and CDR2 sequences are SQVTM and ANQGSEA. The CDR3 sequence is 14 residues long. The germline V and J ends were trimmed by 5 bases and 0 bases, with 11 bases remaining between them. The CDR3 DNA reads TGCAGCGTTTCAGACGAGAACTCTGGAAACACCATATATTTT. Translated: CSVSDENSGNTIYF.

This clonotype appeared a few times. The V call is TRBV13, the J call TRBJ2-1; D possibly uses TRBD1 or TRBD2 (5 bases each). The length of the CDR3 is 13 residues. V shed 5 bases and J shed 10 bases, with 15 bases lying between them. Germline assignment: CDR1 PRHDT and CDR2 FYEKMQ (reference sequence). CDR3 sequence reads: CASSTGTPSEQFF. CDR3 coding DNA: TGTGCCAGCAGCACCGGGACGCCCAGCGAGCAGTTCTTC.

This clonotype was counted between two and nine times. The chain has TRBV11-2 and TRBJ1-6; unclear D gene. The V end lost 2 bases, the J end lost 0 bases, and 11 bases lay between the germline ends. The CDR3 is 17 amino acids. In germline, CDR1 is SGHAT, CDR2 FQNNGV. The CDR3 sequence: CASSLSASSSYNSPLHF. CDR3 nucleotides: TGTGCCAGCAGCTTATCGGCCAGTAGCTCCTATAATTCACCCCTCCACTTT.

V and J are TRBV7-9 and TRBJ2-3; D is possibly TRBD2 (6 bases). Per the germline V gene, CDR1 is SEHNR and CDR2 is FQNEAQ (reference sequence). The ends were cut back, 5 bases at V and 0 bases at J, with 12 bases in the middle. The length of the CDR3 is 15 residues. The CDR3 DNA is TGTGCCAGCAGCCCGGGGGTGACTAGCACAGATACGCAGTATTTT. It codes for CASSPGVTSTDTQYF. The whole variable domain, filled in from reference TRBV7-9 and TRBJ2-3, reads DTGVSQNPRHKITKRGQNVTFRCDPISEHNRLYWYRQTLGQGPEFLTYFQNEAQLEKSRLLSDRFSAERPKGSFSTLEIQRTEQGDSAMYLCASSPGVTSTDTQYFGPGTRLTVL.

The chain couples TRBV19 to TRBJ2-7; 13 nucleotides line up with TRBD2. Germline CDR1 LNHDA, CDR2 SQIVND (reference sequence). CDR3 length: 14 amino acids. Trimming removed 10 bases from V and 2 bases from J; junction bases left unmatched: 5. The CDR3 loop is CATSGTSGAYEQYF. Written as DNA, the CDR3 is TGTGCCACCTCCGGGACTAGCGGGGCCTACGAGCAGTACTTC.

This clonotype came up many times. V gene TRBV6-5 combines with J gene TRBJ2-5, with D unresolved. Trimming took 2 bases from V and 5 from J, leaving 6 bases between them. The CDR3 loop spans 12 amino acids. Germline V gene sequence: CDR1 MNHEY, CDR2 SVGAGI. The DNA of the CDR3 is TGTGCCAGCAGTTACGGAGAGGAGACCCAGTACTTC. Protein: CASSYGEETQYF.

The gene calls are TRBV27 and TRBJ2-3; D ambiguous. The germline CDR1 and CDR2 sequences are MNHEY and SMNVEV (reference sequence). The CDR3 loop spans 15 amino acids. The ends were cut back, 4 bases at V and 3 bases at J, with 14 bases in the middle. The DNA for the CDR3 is TGTGCCAGCAGTTATCAGGCTTCCAGAACAGATACGCAGTATTTT. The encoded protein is CASSYQASRTDTQYF.

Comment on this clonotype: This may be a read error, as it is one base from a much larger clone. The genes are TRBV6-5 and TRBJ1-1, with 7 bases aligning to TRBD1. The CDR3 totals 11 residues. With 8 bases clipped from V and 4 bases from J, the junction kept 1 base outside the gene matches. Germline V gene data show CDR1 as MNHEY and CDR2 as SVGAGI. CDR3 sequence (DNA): TGTGCCAGCCAGGGGGGCACTGAAGCTTTCTTT. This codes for CASQGGTEAFF.